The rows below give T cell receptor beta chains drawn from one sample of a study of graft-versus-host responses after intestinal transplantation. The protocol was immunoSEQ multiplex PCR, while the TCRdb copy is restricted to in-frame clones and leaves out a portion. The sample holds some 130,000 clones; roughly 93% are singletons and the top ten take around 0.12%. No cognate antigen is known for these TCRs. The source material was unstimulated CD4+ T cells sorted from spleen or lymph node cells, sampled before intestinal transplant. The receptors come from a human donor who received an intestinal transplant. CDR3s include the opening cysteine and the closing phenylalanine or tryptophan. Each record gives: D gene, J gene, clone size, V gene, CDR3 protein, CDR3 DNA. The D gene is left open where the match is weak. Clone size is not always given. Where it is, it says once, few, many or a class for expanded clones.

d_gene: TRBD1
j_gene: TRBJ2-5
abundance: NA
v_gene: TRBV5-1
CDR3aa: CASTLGTDQETQYF
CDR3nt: TGCGCCAGCACACTCGGGACAGACCAAGAGACCCAGTACTTC

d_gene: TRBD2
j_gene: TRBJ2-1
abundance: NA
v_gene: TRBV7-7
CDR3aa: CASSFTSGKYNEQFF
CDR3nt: TGTGCTAGCAGCTTTACTAGCGGGAAATACAATGAGCAGTTCTTC

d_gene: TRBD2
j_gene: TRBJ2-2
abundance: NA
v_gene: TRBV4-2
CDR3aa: CASSPGTSGRANTGELFF
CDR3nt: TGTGCCAGCAGCCCAGGGACTAGCGGGAGGGCCAACACCGGGGAGCTGTTTTTT

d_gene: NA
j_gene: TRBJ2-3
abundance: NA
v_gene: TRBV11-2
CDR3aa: CASSLGIRTDTQYF
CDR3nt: TGTGCCAGCAGCTTAGGAATCCGCACAGATACGCAGTATTTT

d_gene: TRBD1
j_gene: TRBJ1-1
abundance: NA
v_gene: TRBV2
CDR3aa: CASSGDRSGTVGAFF
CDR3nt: TGTGCCAGCAGCGGAGACAGGTCCGGGACAGTGGGAGCTTTCTTT

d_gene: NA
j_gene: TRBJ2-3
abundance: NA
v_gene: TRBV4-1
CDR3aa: CASSQVGGGSTDTQYF
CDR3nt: TGCGCCAGCAGCCAAGTGGGGGGCGGGAGCACAGATACGCAGTATTTT

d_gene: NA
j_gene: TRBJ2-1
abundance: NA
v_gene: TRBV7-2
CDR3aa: CASSRRAGRGGEQFF
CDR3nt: TGTGCCAGCAGCCGCCGAGCGGGGAGGGGGGGTGAGCAGTTCTTC

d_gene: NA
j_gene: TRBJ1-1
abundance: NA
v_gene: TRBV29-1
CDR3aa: CSVEDTPGMNTEAFF
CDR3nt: TGCAGCGTTGAAGATACACCCGGAATGAACACTGAAGCTTTCTTT

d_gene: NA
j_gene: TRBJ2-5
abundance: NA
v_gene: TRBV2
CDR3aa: CASYGSGTQETQYF
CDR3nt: TGTGCCAGCTATGGATCGGGAACTCAAGAGACCCAGTACTTC

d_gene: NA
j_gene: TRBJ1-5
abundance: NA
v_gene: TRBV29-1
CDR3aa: CSVFRQPQHF
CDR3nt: TGCAGCGTCTTTCGACAGCCCCAGCATTTT

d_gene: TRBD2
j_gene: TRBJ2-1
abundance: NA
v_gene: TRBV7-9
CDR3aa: CASSFPPGLPKESYNEQFF
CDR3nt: TGTGCCAGCAGTTTCCCCCCGGGACTACCCAAAGAGTCCTACAATGAGCAGTTCTTC

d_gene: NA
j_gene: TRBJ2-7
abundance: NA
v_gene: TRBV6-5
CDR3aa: CASRDRGPSYEQYF
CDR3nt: TGTGCCAGCAGGGATCGCGGGCCATCCTACGAGCAGTACTTC

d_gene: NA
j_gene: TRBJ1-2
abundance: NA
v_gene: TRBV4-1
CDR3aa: CASSQVTGQRRNSNYGYTF
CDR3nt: TGCGCCAGCAGCCAAGTAACAGGGCAACGCAGAAATTCTAACTATGGCTACACCTTC

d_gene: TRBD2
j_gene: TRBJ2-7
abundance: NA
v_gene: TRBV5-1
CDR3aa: CASSPRLAGSYEQYF
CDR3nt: TGCGCCAGCAGCCCACGACTAGCGGGATCCTACGAGCAGTACTTC

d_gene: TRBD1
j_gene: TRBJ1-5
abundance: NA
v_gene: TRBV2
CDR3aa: CASSTGGRGQPQHF
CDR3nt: TGTGCCAGCAGTACAGGGGGCAGGGGTCAGCCCCAGCATTTT

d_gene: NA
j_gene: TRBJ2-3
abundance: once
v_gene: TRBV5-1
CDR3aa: CASSSGRGTDTQYF
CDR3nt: TGCGCCAGCAGCTCCGGACGAGGAACAGATACGCAGTATTTT

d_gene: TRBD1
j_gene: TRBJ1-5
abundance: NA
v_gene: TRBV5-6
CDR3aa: CASSSTGGNQPQHF
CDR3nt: TGTGCCAGCAGCTCCACAGGGGGGAATCAGCCCCAGCATTTT

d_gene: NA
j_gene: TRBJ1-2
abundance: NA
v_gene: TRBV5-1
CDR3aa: CASSSELGGLYYGYTF
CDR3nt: TGCGCCAGCAGCTCCGAGTTGGGTGGGCTATACTATGGCTACACCTTC

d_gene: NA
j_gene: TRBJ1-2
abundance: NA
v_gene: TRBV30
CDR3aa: CAWSHKGPGGYTF
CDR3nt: TGTGCCTGGAGTCATAAGGGGCCCGGGGGCTACACCTTC

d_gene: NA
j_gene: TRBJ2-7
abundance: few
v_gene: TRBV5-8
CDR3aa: CASSLHQGGYEQYF
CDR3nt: TGTGCCAGCAGCTTGCACCAGGGGGGCTACGAGCAGTACTTC

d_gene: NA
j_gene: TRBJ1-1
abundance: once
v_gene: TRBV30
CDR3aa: CAWSVGRRQVNTEAFF
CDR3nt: TGTGCCTGGAGTGTAGGGAGGAGACAGGTGAACACTGAAGCTTTCTTT

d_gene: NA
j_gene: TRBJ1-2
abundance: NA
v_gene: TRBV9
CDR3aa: CASSLRETYGYTF
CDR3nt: TGTGCCAGCAGCCTACGGGAGACATATGGCTACACCTTC

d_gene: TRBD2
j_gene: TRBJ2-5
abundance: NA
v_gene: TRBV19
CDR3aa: CASSVGLAVQETQYF
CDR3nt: TGTGCCAGTAGTGTGGGACTAGCGGTACAAGAGACCCAGTACTTC

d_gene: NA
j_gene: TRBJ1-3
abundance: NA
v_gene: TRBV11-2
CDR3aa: CASSLDDSSGNTIYF
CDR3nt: TGTGCCAGCAGCTTAGATGACAGCTCTGGAAACACCATATATTTT

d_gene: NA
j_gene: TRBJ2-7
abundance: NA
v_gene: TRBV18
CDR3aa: CASSPGAEGPYEQYF
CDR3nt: TGTGCCAGCTCACCAGGGGCGGAGGGCCCCTACGAGCAGTACTTC

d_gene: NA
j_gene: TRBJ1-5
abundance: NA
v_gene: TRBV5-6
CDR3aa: CASSRGTHYSNQPQHF
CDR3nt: TGTGCCAGCAGCAGGGGAACCCATTATAGCAATCAGCCCCAGCATTTT

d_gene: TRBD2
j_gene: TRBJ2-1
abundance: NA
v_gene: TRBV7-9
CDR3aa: CASSLSGRARNEQFF
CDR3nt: TGTGCCAGCAGCTTATCCGGGAGGGCCCGAAATGAGCAGTTCTTC

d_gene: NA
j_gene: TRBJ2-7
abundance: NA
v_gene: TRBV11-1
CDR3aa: CASSSIGGTASSYEQYF
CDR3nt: TGTGCCAGCAGCTCCATAGGGGGGACCGCTAGCTCCTACGAGCAGTACTTC

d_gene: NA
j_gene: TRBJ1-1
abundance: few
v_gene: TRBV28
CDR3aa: CASSLRVSREGTEAFF
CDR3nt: TGTGCCAGCAGTTTACGGGTCAGCAGGGAGGGCACTGAAGCTTTCTTT

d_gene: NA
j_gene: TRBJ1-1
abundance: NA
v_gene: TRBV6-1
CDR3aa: CASSTDRDTEAFF
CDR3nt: TGTGCCAGCAGCACGGACAGAGACACTGAAGCTTTCTTT

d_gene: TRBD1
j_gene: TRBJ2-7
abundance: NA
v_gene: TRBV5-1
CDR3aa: CASSLGTESSYEQYF
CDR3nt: TGCGCCAGCAGCCTCGGGACAGAGAGCTCCTACGAGCAGTACTTC

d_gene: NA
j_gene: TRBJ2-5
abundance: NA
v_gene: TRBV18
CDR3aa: CASSPGGQETQYF
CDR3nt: TGTGCCAGCTCACCGGGAGGCCAAGAGACCCAGTACTTC

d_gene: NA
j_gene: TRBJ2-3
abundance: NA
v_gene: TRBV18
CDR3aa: CASSLIGSTDTQYF
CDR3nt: TGTGCCAGCTCACTGATTGGTTCCACAGATACGCAGTATTTT

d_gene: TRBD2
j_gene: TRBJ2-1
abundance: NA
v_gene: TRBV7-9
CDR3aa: CASSYLAGDKGEQFF
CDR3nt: TGTGCCAGCAGTTATCTAGCGGGAGATAAGGGCGAGCAGTTCTTC

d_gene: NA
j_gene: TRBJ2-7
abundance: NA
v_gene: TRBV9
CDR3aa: CASTSGGDNGYYEQYF
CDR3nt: TGTGCCAGCACCAGTGGAGGGGACAATGGTTACTACGAGCAGTACTTC

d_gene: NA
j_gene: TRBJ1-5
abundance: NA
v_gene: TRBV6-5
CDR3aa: CASNRGGSNQPQHF
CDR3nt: TGTGCCAGCAACCGTGGGGGGAGCAATCAGCCCCAGCATTTT

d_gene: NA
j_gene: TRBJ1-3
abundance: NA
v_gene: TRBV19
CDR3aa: CASSRTRWGEDTIYF
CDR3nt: TGTGCCAGTAGTCGGACACGTTGGGGGGAAGACACCATATATTTT

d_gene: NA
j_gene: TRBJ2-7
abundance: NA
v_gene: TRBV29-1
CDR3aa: CSVGSPVKGSYEQYF
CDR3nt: TGCAGCGTTGGAAGTCCCGTCAAAGGCTCCTACGAGCAGTACTTC

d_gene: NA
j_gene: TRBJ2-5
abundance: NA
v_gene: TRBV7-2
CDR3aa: CASSSHGAGTQYF
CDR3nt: TGTGCCAGCAGCTCTCATGGGGCAGGGACCCAGTACTTC

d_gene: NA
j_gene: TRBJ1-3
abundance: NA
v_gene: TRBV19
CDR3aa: CASSISDSGNTIYF
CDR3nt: TGTGCCAGTAGTATCTCGGATTCTGGAAACACCATATATTTT

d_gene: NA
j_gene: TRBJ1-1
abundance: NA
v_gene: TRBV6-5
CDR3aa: CASSLHTEAFF
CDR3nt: TGTGCCAGCAGTTTGCACACTGAAGCTTTCTTT

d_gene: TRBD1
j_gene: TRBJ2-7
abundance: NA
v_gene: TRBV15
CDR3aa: CATSRGRGQSYEQYF
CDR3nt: TGTGCCACCAGCAGAGGCAGGGGGCAGTCCTACGAGCAGTACTTC

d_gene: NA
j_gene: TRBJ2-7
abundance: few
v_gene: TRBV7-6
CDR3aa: CASSLTPLTGREQYF
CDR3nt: TGTGCCAGCAGCTTAACCCCACTAACAGGGCGTGAGCAGTACTTC

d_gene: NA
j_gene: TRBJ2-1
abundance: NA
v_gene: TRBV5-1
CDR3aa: CASSFIGPSYNEQFF
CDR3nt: TGCGCCAGCAGCTTTATAGGTCCCTCCTACAATGAGCAGTTCTTC

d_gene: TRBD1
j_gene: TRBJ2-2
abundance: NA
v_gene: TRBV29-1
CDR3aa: CSVRQGSGELFF
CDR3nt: TGCAGCGTGCGACAGGGGTCCGGGGAGCTGTTTTTT

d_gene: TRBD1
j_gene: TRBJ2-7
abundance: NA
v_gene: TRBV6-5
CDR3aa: CASSRDSYEQYF
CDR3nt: TGTGCCAGCAGTAGGGACAGCTACGAGCAGTACTTC

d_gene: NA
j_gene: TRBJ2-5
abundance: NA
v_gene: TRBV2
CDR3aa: CATTGEGETQYF
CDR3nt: TGTGCCACCACAGGGGAGGGGGAGACCCAGTACTTC

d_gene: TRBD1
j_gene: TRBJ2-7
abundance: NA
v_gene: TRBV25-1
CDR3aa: CASSTLKRQGGLYEQYF
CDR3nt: TGTGCCAGCAGTACCCTAAAGAGACAGGGGGGTTTATACGAGCAGTACTTC

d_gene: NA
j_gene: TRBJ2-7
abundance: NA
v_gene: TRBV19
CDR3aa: CASSNWGDRSYEQYF
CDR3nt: TGTGCCAGTAGTAATTGGGGGGACCGTTCCTACGAGCAGTACTTC

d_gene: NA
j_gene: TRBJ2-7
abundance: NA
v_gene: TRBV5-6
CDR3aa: CASSFAGSGPYEQYF
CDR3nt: TGTGCCAGCAGCTTTGCGGGGAGCGGGCCCTACGAGCAGTACTTC

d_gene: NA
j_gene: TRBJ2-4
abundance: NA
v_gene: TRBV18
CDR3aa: CASSRSPGWAKNIQYF
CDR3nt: TGTGCCAGCTCACGATCCCCCGGCTGGGCCAAAAACATTCAGTACTTC

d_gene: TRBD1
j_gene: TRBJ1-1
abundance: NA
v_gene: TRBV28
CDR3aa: CASTRGQAGITEAFF
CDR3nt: TGTGCCAGTACCCGCGGACAGGCAGGCATCACTGAAGCTTTCTTT

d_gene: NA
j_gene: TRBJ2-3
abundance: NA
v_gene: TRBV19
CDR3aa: CASSIDLRMGRTTDTQYF
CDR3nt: TGTGCCAGTAGTATAGACCTTCGGATGGGGAGGACGACAGATACGCAGTATTTT

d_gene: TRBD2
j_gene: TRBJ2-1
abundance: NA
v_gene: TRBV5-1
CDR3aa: CASSLESYSGIRNEQFF
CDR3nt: TGCGCCAGCAGCTTGGAGTCGTACAGCGGGATTAGAAATGAGCAGTTCTTC

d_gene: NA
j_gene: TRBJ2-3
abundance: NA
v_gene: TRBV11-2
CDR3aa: CASSPRFYLSTDTQYF
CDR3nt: TGTGCCAGCAGTCCCCGGTTTTATCTCAGCACAGATACGCAGTATTTT

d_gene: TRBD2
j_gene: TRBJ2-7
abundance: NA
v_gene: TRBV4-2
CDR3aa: CASSQDIAGPYEQYF
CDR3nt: TGTGCCAGCAGCCAAGATATAGCGGGGCCCTACGAGCAGTACTTC

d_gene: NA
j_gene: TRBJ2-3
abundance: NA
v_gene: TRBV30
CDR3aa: CAWSRPDTQYF
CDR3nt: TGTGCCTGGAGTAGACCCGATACGCAGTATTTT

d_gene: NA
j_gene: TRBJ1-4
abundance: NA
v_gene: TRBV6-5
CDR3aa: CASSIQGGPNEKLFF
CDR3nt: TGTGCCAGCAGTATACAGGGTGGGCCTAATGAAAAACTGTTTTTT

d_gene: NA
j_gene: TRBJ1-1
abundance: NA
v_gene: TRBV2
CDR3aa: CASGDSWWAGQKNTEAFF
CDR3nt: TGTGCCAGCGGTGATAGTTGGTGGGCGGGACAAAAGAACACTGAAGCTTTCTTT